The 9 T cell receptor beta chains given below trace back to one sample, sequenced in a study of CD8 T cells in Susac syndrome. RNA, at about 0.5 to 1 ug, was reverse transcribed with random hexamers. Each CDR3 protein is one row after TCRdb ran MiXCR on the immunoSEQ multiplex PCR reads. This table has around 170,000 distinct CDR3 sequences, roughly 94% appearing once. The specimen was CD8+ T cells from PBMCs. All receptors come from a human donor with Susac syndrome.

V is TRBV7-9 and J is TRBJ1-3; D unresolved. CDR3 length equals 17 residues. Looked up from germline, CDR1 is SEHNR and CDR2 is FQNEAQ (reference sequence). V lost 4 bases to trimming and J lost 4 bases, with 20 bases between them. This chain's CDR3 is CASSSKRSAEVGNTIYF. The CDR3 DNA reads TGTGCCAGCAGCTCAAAGCGGTCCGCCGAAGTAGGAAACACCATATATTTT.

The chain links TRBV19 to TRBJ1-1; D is uncertain. Germline V CDR1 and CDR2: LNHDA, SQIVND (reference sequence). The CDR3 sequence is 11 residues long. The V end was cut by 8 bases, the J end by 4 bases, with 8 bases between. CDR3 sequence (DNA): TGTGCCAGTTCGGTGGGCACTGAAGCTTTCTTT. As protein: CASSVGTEAFF.

V gene TRBV20-1 combines with J gene TRBJ2-7, with 9 bases identical to TRBD1. In germline, CDR1 is DFQATT, CDR2 SNEGSKA (reference sequence). J was trimmed by 4 bases and V by 3 bases; bases with no gene match: 10. The CDR3 loop spans 15 amino acids. DNA for the CDR3: TGCAGTGCTAGGGATCCGGGACAGGGCTCATACGAGCAGTACTTC. It codes for CSARDPGQGSYEQYF.

The V call is TRBV9, the J call TRBJ2-2; 8 nucleotides line up with TRBD1. CDR1 SGDLS and CDR2 YYNGEE come from the germline V gene. V dropped 4 bases and J dropped 4; count of bases not matched to a gene: 3. The CDR3 contains 14 residues. CDR3 coding DNA: TGTGCCAGCAGCCTTGGACAGGGCACCGGGGAGCTGTTTTTT. Translating it yields CASSLGQGTGELFF. Combining the CDR3 with reference TRBV9 and TRBJ2-2 gives the whole variable domain DSGVTQTPKHLITATGQRVTLRCSPRSGDLSVYWYQQSLDQGLQFLIQYYNGEERAKGNILERFSAQQFPDLHSELNLSSLELGDSALYFCASSLGQGTGELFFGEGSRLTVL.

The CDR3 region has the DNA TGTGCCAGCAGGGAGGAAACTGGGGCCAACGTCCTGACTTTC. This gives the protein CASREETGANVLTF. The V and J genes are TRBV9 and TRBJ2-6; D perhaps matches TRBD2 (5 bases). This CDR3 has 14 amino acids. The germline V gene has CDR1 SGDLS and CDR2 YYNGEE. The V gene lost 5 bases and the J gene lost 2 bases, with 8 bases spanning the gap. Full variable domain (rest looked up from reference TRBV9 and TRBJ2-6): DSGVTQTPKHLITATGQRVTLRCSPRSGDLSVYWYQQSLDQGLQFLIQYYNGEERAKGNILERFSAQQFPDLHSELNLSSLELGDSALYFCASREETGANVLTFGAGSRLTVL.

V and J are TRBV10-3 and TRBJ2-5; the match to TRBD2 covers 11 bases. The germline V gene encodes CDR1 ENHRY and CDR2 SYGVKD. The CDR3 runs 15 residues. The V gene end was trimmed by 4 bases and the J gene end by 5 bases; junction bases not matched to a gene: 6. CDR3 sequence (DNA): TGTGCCATCAGTGTCGTAGCGGGGGGGCCGGAGACCCAGTACTTC. The encoded protein is CAISVVAGGPETQYF.

This sequence joins TRBV7-8 and TRBJ2-7; TRBD2 matches 8 bases. CDR3 size: 16 residues. CDR1 and CDR2 from the germline V gene are SGHVS and FQNEAQ. With V trimmed by 4 bases and J by 5 bases, 13 bases remained unmatched. The CDR3 DNA follows: TGTGCCAGCAGCTCACAGAGCGGGGGAGAGAGGAACGAGCAGTACTTC. Translated, it gives CASSSQSGGERNEQYF.

The rearrangement links TRBV21-1 to TRBJ1-2; the DNA was not used to check the table's D call, TRBD1. TRBV21-1 is a documented pseudogene. The CDR3 loop spans 16 amino acids. The CDR3 DNA reads as TGTGCCAGCAGCAAAGCGAGGGCGGAGTCTAACTATGGCTACACCTTC. Translated, it gives CASSKARAESNYGYTF.

The rearrangement uses TRBV2 and TRBJ2-7, with D tentatively TRBD1 or TRBD2 (5 bases each). V lost 3 bases and J 6 bases, leaving 9 bases between the germline ends. The CDR3 loop spans 12 amino acids. Looked up from germline, CDR1 is SNHLY and CDR2 is FYNNEI. DNA of the CDR3: TGTGCCAGCAGTGATGAGGGGCCCGAGCAGTACTTC. Amino acids: CASSDEGPEQYF.